This T cell receptor (beta chain) was recovered during a study of blood T cell repertoires in COVID-19. As for the study in general: Nucleic acid was either cDNA or gDNA, and it came from T cells, B-cell-depleted T cells, or PBMCs.

The CDR3 consists of 13 residues. Trimming took 4 bases from V and 2 from J, leaving 5 bases between them. Germline loops: CDR1 MRHNA, CDR2 SNTAGT. Some clones are missing from TCRdb's copy, which holds only in-frame ones; the method was immunoSEQ multiplex PCR. Of over 250,000 clones listed, around nine tenths were seen once; the top ten hold around 10%. The sample consisted of peripheral blood. J is TRBJ2-2 and V is TRBV6-4; the D gene is possibly TRBD1 (5 bases). The source is a man aged 35 to 55 who had recovered from COVID-19. CDR3 nucleotide sequence: TGTGCCAGCAGTGGGACAAACACCGGGGAGCTGTTTTTT. Translating gives CASSGTNTGELFF.